This T cell receptor beta chain was observed in a study of shared clonotypes between healthy human individuals. Findings and limits, study-wide: Large sequencing depth failed to make sorted-subset sequencing complete, rarefaction showed. Read depth was anticipated to influence clonotype sharing among donors.

Deep-level assay runs were performed. In the original processing: Junction-only sequences produced by ImmunoSEQ had no quality scores, so filtering differed. Measured with immunoSEQ multiplex PCR; TCRdb has only the in-frame clones, and not every one. The V and J calls and clone size were taken over from that table, and D and trimming were inferred from the DNA. This table has around 510,000 clones, roughly 95% appearing once. Trimming stripped 5 bases from V and 8 bases from J, with 13 bases between. The length of the CDR3 is 13 residues. CDR1 is SGHTA and CDR2 is FQGNSA in the germline V gene. A word on this clone: Its antigen is currently unknown.

This clonotype originated in a woman younger than 45 in good health. This sequence joins TRBV7-2 and TRBJ2-1; D call uncertain. The sequenced material came from naive CD4+ T cells sorted from blood. Sample subset: CD45RA+ positively selected. CDR3: CASSTRRAHEQFF. The CDR3 DNA follows: TGTGCCAGCAGCACTCGAAGGGCCCATGAGCAGTTCTTC.